Detailed here is one T cell receptor (beta chain). What it binds is not known. With 1 base removed from V and 7 bases from J, the gap between germline ends came to 15 bases. The CDR3 runs 16 residues. The germline V gene has CDR1 SGHTS and CDR2 YDEGEE. This sample is part of a study of T cell responses to AZD1222 COVID-19 vaccine. Across the study: Pooling was applied to second doses at about 4 or about 12 weeks.

Points from the study as a whole: Clonal diversity was possibly underestimated, and the donors were mostly white British, with more females. Repertoire collection took place solely once the T cell response had peaked. Rises in breadth and depth of Spike-specific TCRs came after two AZD1222 doses.

Sequencing used immunoSEQ multiplex PCR; TCRdb keeps in-frame clones, though not all of them. The table includes over 65,000 clones, about nine tenths detected once. The sequenced sample was peripheral blood, obtained on day 0 of AZD1222 vaccination. The TCR was taken from an adult in good health. This chain links TRBV5-8 with TRBJ1-6; tentative D call: TRBD1 (5 bases). Here the CDR3 reads CASSLTLFRDNSPLHF. CDR3 DNA: TGTGCCAGCAGCTTGACTTTGTTCAGGGACAATTCACCCCTCCACTTT.